Below, one T cell receptor (beta chain) is given with its context. Trimming left V 6 bases short and J 6 bases short, with 18 bases between. Germline V gives CDR1 SQVTM, CDR2 ANQGSEA. This CDR3 comprises 13 residues. Sorted populations comprised CD4+ and CD8+ T cells obtained from PBMCs. TCR sequencing used cDNA made by reverse transcription of extracted RNA. Measured with immunoSEQ multiplex PCR; TCRdb has only the in-frame clones, and not every one. The sample lists around 140,000 clones, roughly 62% occurring once. This record comes from a study of CD8+ T cells in alopecia areata. This chain uses TRBV29-1 with TRBJ2-7; D not resolved. This TCR was sampled from a human donor with alopecia areata. Sequences were derived from CD4+ T cells sorted from blood, sampled at week 0. CDR3 coding DNA: TGCAGCGTCGCCCGGACGGGTCCACTCGAGCAGTACTTC. Protein sequence: CSVARTGPLEQYF.